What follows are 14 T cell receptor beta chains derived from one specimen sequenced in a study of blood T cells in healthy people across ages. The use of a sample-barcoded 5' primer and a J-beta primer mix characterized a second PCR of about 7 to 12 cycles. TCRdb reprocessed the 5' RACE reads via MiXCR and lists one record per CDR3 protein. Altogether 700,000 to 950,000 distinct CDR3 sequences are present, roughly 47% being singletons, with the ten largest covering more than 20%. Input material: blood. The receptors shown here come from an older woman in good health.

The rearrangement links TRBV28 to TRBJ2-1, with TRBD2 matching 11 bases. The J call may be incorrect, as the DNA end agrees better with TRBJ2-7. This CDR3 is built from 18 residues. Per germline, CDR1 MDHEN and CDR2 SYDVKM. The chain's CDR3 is CASSKGTVGTSGYNEQYF. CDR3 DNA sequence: TGTGCCAGCAGCAAAGGGACAGTAGGGACTAGCGGCTACAATGAGCAGTACTTC.

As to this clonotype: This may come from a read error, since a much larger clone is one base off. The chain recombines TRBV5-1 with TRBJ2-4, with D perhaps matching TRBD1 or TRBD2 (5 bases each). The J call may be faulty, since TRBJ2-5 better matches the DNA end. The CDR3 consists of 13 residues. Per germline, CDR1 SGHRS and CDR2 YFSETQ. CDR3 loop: CASRVGTEGTQYF. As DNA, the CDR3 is TGCGCCAGCAGAGTTGGGACGGAAGGGACCCAGTACTTC.

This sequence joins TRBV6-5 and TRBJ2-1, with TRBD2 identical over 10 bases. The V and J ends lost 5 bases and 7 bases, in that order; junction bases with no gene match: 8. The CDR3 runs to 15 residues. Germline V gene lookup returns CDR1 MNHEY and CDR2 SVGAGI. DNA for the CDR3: TGTGCCAGCAGTCCGACTAGCGGGCGGTGGAATGAGCAGTTCTTC. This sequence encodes CASSPTSGRWNEQFF.

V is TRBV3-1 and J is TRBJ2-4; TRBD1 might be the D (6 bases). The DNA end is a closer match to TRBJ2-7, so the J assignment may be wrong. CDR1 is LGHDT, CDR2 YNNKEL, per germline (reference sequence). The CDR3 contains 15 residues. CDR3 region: CASSQRQATVNEQYF. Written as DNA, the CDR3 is TGTGCCAGCAGCCAACGACAGGCAACGGTGAACGAGCAGTACTTC.

CDR3 region: CASSLELAGTNTGELFF. In nucleotides, the CDR3 is TGTGCCAGCAGCTTAGAACTAGCGGGGACGAACACCGGGGAGCTGTTTTTT. The gene calls are TRBV7-2 and TRBJ2-2; TRBD2 matches at 10 bases. Trimming at V came to 1 base and at J to 0 bases, leaving 2 bases not matched to a gene. The CDR3 consists of 17 residues. Germline V gives CDR1 SGHTA, CDR2 FQGNSA.

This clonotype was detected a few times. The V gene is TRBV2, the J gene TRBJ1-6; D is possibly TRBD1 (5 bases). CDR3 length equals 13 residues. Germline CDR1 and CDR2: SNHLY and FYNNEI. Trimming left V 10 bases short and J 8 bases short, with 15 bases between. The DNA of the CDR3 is TGTGCCATTCGCGAGGGGCCTTATTCACCCCTCCACTTT. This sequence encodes CAIREGPYSPLHF.

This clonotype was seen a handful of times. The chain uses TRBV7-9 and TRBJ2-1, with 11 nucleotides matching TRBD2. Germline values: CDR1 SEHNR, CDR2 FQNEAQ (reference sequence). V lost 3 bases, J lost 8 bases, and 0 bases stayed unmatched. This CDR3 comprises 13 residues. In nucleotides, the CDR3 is TGTGCCAGCAGCTTTAGCGGGGGGGATGAGCAGTTCTTC. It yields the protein CASSFSGGDEQFF. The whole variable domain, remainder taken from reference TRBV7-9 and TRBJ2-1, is DTGVSQNPRHKITKRGQNVTFRCDPISEHNRLYWYRQTLGQGPEFLTYFQNEAQLEKSRLLSDRFSAERPKGSFSTLEIQRTEQGDSAMYLCASSFSGGDEQFFGPGTRLTVL.

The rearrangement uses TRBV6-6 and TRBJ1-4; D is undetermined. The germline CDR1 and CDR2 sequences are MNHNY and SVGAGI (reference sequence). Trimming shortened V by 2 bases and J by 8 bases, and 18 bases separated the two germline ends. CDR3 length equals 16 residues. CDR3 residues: CASSYVSALPREKLFF. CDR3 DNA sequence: TGTGCCAGCAGTTACGTCTCGGCCCTCCCTCGGGAAAAACTGTTTTTT.

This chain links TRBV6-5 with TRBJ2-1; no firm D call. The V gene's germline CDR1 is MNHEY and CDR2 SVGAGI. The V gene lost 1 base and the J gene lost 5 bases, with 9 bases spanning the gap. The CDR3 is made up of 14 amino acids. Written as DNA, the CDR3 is TGTGCCAGCAGTTACTGGAATGGGAACAATGAGCAGTTCTTC. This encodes CASSYWNGNNEQFF.

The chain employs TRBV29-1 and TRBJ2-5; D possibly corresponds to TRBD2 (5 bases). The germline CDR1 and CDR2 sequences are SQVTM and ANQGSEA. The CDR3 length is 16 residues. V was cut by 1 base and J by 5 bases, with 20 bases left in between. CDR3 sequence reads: CSVEVASPGGEETQYF. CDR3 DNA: TGCAGCGTTGAAGTGGCATCCCCAGGTGGGGAGGAGACCCAGTACTTC.

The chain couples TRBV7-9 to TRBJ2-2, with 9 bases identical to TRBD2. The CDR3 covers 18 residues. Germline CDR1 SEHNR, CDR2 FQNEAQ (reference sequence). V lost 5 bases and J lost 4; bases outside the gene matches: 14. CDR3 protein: CASSPNQYSGRGTGELFF. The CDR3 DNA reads TGTGCCAGCAGCCCGAACCAATATAGCGGGAGAGGCACCGGGGAGCTGTTTTTT.

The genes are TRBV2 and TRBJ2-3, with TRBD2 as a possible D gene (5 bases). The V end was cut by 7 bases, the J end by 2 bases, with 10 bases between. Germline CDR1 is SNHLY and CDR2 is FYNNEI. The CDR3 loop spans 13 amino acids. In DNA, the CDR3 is TGTGCCAGCACGGAGGAGAACACAGATACGCAGTATTTT. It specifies CASTEENTDTQYF.

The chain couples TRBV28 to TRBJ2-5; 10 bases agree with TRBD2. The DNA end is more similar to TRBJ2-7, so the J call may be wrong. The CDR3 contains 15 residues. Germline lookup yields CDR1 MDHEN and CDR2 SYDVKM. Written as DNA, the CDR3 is TGTGCCAGCAGTCCCGGGACTAGCGCCCACTACGAGCAGTACTTC. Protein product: CASSPGTSAHYEQYF.

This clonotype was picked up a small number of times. DNA for the CDR3: TGCAGTGCTAGTCGGGGGCTAGACACTGAAGCTTTCTTT. Residues: CSASRGLDTEAFF. The chain carries TRBV20-1 and TRBJ1-1; D may be TRBD1 (6 bases). Germline V gene data show CDR1 as DFQATT and CDR2 as SNEGSKA (reference sequence). The V gene lost 3 bases and the J gene lost 3 bases, with 11 bases spanning the gap. The length of the CDR3 is 13 residues.